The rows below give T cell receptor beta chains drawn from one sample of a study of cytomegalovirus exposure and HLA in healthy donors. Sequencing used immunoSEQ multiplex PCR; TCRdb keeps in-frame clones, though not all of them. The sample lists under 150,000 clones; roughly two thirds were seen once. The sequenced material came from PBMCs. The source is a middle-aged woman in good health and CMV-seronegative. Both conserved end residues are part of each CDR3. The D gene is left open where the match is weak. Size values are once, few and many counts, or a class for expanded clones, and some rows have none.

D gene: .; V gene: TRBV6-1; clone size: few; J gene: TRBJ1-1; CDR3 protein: CASSEGWGVTEAFF; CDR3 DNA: TGTGCCAGCAGTGAAGGTTGGGGGGTCACTGAAGCTTTCTTT
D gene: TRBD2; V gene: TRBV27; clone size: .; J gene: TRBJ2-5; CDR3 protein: CASSLATGTTIETQYF; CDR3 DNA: TGTGCCAGCAGTTTAGCCACCGGGACTACTATAGAGACCCAGTACTTC
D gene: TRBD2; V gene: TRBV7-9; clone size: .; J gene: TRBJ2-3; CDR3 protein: CASSPGLAGGLKYAYTQYF; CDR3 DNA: TGTGCCAGCAGCCCTGGACTAGCGGGGGGTCTTAAGTACGCTTATACGCAGTATTTT
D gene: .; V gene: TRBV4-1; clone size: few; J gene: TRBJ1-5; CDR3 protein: CASSPTGKGNQPQHF; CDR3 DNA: TGCGCCAGCAGCCCGACAGGAAAGGGCAATCAGCCCCAGCATTTT
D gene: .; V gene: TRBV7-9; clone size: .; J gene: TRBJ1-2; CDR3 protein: CASSLDDGGYTF; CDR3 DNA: TGTGCCAGCAGCTTAGATGACGGGGGCTACACCTTC
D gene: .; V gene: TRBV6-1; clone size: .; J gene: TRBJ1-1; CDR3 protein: CASSGPPVGAEAFF; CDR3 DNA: TGTGCCAGCAGTGGCCCTCCAGTCGGAGCTGAAGCTTTCTTT
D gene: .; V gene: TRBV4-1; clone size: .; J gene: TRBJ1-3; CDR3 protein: CASSPHASNALGNTIYF; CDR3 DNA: TGCGCCAGCAGCCCGCACGCATCTAATGCGCTTGGAAACACCATATATTTT
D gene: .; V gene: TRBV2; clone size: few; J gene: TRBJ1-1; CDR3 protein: CASSDWGLMNTEAFF; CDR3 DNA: TGTGCCAGCAGTGATTGGGGGCTAATGAACACTGAAGCTTTCTTT
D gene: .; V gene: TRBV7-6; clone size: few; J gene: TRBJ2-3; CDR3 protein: CASSLIIQKGGHGVDTQYF; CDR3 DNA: TGTGCCAGCAGCTTAATCATCCAAAAGGGGGGGCATGGCGTAGATACGCAGTATTTT
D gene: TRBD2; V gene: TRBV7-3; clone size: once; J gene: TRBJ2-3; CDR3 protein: CASSSGTSWTDTQYF; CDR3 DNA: TGTGCCAGCAGCTCCGGGACTAGCTGGACAGATACGCAGTATTTT
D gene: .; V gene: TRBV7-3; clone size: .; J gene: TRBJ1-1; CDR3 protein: CASSWGGLNTEAFF; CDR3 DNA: TGTGCCAGCAGCTGGGGGGGACTGAACACTGAAGCTTTCTTT
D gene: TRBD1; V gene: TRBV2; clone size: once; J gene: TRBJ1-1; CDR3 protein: CASSDGGVRDRGTNTEAFF; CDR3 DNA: TGTGCCAGCAGTGATGGGGGGGTAAGAGACAGGGGTACGAACACTGAAGCTTTCTTT
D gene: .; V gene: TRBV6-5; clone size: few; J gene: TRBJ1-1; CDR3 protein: CASSSSNGWTEAFF; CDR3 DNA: TGTGCCAGCAGTTCGAGTAACGGGTGGACTGAAGCTTTCTTT
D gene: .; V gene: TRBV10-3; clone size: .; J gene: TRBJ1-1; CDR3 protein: CAISEVTVMTNTEAFF; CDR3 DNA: TGTGCCATCAGTGAGGTGACAGTAATGACGAACACTGAAGCTTTCTTT
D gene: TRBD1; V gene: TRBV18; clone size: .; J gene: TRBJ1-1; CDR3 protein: CASSPGDRGLAGSAFF; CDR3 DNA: TGTGCCAGCTCACCTGGGGACAGGGGGCTAGCCGGGTCGGCTTTCTTT
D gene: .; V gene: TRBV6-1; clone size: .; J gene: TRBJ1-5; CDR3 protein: CASSVRDPRSNQPQHF; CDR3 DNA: TGTGCCAGCAGTGTCAGGGATCCGAGGAGCAATCAGCCCCAGCATTTT
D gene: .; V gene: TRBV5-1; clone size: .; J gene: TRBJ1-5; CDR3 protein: CASSLAGPQPQHF; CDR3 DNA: TGCGCCAGCAGCTTGGCTGGGCCTCAGCCCCAGCATTTT
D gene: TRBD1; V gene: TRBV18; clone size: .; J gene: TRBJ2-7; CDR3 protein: CASSLARQGVQYEQYF; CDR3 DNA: TGTGCCAGCTCACTAGCGCGACAGGGGGTTCAGTACGAGCAGTACTTC
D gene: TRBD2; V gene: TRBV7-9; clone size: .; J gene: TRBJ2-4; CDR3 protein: CASSLEVSGGLGAKNIQYF; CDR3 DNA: TGTGCCAGCAGCTTAGAAGTTAGCGGGGGACTCGGGGCCAAAAACATTCAGTACTTC
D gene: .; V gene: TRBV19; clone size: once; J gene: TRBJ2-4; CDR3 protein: CASSIGSLAKNIQYF; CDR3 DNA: TGTGCCAGTAGTATAGGTTCCCTAGCCAAAAACATTCAGTACTTC
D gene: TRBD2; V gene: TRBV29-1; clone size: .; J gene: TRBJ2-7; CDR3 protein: CSVSFSGGADEQYF; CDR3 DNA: TGCAGCGTCTCATTTAGCGGGGGGGCCGACGAGCAGTACTTC
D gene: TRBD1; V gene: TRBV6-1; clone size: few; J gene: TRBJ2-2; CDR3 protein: CASSETGAAGELFF; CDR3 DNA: TGTGCCAGCAGTGAAACAGGGGCGGCCGGGGAGCTGTTTTTT
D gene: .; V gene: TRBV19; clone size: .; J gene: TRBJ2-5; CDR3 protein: CASNTGVGGETQYF; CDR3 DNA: TGTGCCAGTAATACCGGGGTCGGAGGCGAGACCCAGTACTTC
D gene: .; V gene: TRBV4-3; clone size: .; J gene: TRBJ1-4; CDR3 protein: CASSQVGGDEKLFF; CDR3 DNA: TGCGCCAGCAGCCAAGTGGGAGGGGATGAAAAACTGTTTTTT
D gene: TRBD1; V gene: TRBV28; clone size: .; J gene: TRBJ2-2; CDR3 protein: CASSLRGQGYGELFF; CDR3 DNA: TGTGCCAGCAGTTTAAGGGGACAGGGATACGGGGAGCTGTTTTTT
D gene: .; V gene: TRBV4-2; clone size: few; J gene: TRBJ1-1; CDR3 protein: CASSQERGTEAFF; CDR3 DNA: TGTGCCAGCAGCCAAGAAAGGGGCACTGAAGCTTTCTTT
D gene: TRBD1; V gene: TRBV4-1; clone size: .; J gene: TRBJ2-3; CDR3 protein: CASSQVGRGQTDTQYF; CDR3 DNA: TGCGCCAGCAGCCAAGTAGGAAGGGGGCAGACAGATACGCAGTATTTT
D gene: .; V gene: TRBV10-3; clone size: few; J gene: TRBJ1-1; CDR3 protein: CAISEDSSSAGTEAFF; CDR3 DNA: TGTGCCATCAGTGAGGACAGTTCTTCAGCGGGCACTGAAGCTTTCTTT
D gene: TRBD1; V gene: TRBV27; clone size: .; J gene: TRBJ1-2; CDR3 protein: CASSFTGASGGYTF; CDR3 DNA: TGTGCCAGCAGTTTCACAGGGGCCAGCGGAGGCTACACCTTC
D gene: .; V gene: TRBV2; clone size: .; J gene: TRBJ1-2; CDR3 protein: CASSQEGPVYGYTF; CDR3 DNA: TGTGCCAGCAGCCAGGAAGGTCCAGTGTATGGCTACACCTTC
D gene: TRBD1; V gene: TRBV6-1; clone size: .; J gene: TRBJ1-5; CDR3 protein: CASSDVQGAGQPQHF; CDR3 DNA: TGTGCCAGCAGTGACGTTCAGGGGGCCGGTCAGCCCCAGCATTTT
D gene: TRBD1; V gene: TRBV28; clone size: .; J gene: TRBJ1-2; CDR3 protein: CASSLGQGVFGYTF; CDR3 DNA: TGTGCCAGCAGTCTTGGACAGGGGGTATTTGGCTACACCTTC
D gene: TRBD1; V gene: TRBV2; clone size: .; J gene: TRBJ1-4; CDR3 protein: CASSELTGGGEKLFF; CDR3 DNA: TGTGCCAGCAGTGAGTTAACAGGGGGAGGTGAAAAACTGTTTTTT
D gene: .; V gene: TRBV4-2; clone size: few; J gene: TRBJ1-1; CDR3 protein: CASSLPGQGAFF; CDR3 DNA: TGTGCCAGCAGCCTACCGGGACAAGGAGCTTTCTTT